The clone carrying this T cell receptor (beta chain) was seen a handful of times. The data derive from a study of Graves' ophthalmopathy and Graves' hyperthyroidism. Amplifying from RNA transcripts, the study obtained TCR beta CDR3 regions. Following a first-round RT-PCR that used HTBI primers, a second-round multiplex PCR was carried out. TCRdb fed the multiplex PCR reads into MiXCR, producing one record per CDR3 protein. The top ten hold 9.1% of the sample, which has about 200,000 distinct CDR3 sequences, 29% seen once. Ineligible for inclusion were patients with other autoimmune diseases, uncontrolled infections, pregnancy or lactation. Around 9.9 ml of fresh blood yielded the PBMCs by density gradient. This receptor was obtained from a man over 45 with Graves' ophthalmopathy. The sample consisted of peripheral blood.

The CDR3, as DNA: TGTGCCAGCAGCTTAGGTACCCACTACGAGCAGTACTTC. Translating gives CASSLGTHYEQYF. The chain joins TRBV7-8 to TRBJ2-7; D is unclear. The germline V and J ends were trimmed by 1 base and 3 bases, with 7 bases remaining between them. Germline V gene data show CDR1 as SGHVS and CDR2 as FQNEAQ. This CDR3 spans 13 amino acids.